The next 9 T cell receptor beta chains were all read from a single sample in a study of STAT5B mutations in CD4+ large granular lymphocyte leukemia. Using immunoSEQ multiplex PCR, the repertoire was profiled, and TCRdb retains in-frame clones only, with some absent. The table records about 38,000 clones, 75% to 85% of them present only once. Sequenced input: CD4+ T cells from blood buffy coats. The receptors stem from a human donor in good health.

The genes are TRBV28 and TRBJ1-4; no reliable D call. V was shortened by 6 bases and J by 0 bases, with 8 bases between the two germline ends. Germline-derived CDR1 and CDR2 are MDHEN and SYDVKM. The CDR3 sequence is 14 residues long. Here the CDR3 reads CASRAHPTNEKLFF. The CDR3 DNA sequence: TGTGCCAGCAGAGCGCACCCAACTAATGAAAAACTGTTTTTT.

In its sample, this clone was seen a few times. The J gene is TRBJ2-7, the V gene TRBV19; D might be TRBD1 or TRBD2, each matching 5 bases. V lost 4 bases and J 3 bases, leaving 13 bases between the germline ends. The CDR3 is made up of 14 amino acids. CDR1 is LNHDA, CDR2 SQIVND, per germline (reference sequence). CDR3 sequence: CASSKGDRVYEQYF. The CDR3 DNA follows: TGTGCCAGTAGTAAAGGGGACCGAGTCTACGAGCAGTACTTC.

This clone appeared a few times. The rearrangement joins TRBV7-3 to TRBJ2-6; TRBD2 agrees at 7 bases. CDR1 and CDR2 from the germline V gene are SGHTA and FQGTGA. There are 16 residues in the CDR3. The ends lost 3 bases at V and 2 bases at J; junction bases unmatched: 4. CDR3 coding DNA: TGTGCCAGCAGCTTGGGCGGGAGCGCTGGGGCCAACGTCCTGACTTTC. It specifies CASSLGGSAGANVLTF.

This clone was seen a few times. The V gene is TRBV2, the J gene TRBJ1-2; D unresolved. This CDR3 is 13 amino acids long. CDR1 is SNHLY, CDR2 FYNNEI, per germline. V was shortened by 4 bases and J by 4 bases, with 10 bases between the two germline ends. The CDR3 is CASSARGGYGYTF. CDR3 nucleotides: TGTGCCAGCAGTGCCCGGGGTGGCTATGGCTACACCTTC. Supplemented by reference TRBV2 and TRBJ1-2, the full variable domain reads EPEVTQTPSHQVTQMGQEVILRCVPISNHLYFYWYRQILGQKVEFLVSFYNNEISEKSEIFDDQFSVERPDGSNFTLKIRSTKLEDSAMYFCASSARGGYGYTFGSGTRLTVV.

The gene calls are TRBV7-6 and TRBJ1-2; D is ambiguous. Germline V CDR1 and CDR2: SGHVS, FNYEAQ. V was shortened by 5 bases and J by 9 bases, with 19 bases between the two germline ends. This CDR3 comprises 14 residues. The DNA for the CDR3 is TGTGCCAGCAGCCTCACCCCGGGAAGCGAGAGCTACACCTTC. Its protein is CASSLTPGSESYTF.

The genes are TRBV5-4 and TRBJ2-5; 8 bases are shared with TRBD1. Germline assignment: CDR1 SGHNT and CDR2 YYREEE (reference sequence). CDR3 length equals 15 residues. The trim removed 4 bases at V and 5 bases at J, leaving 10 bases unmatched. In DNA form, the CDR3 reads TGTGCCAGCAGCGGAACCGGGACAGGAGCGGAGACCCAGTACTTC. Amino acid sequence: CASSGTGTGAETQYF.

The gene calls are TRBV7-6 and TRBJ1-1, with TRBD1 identical over 8 bases. The CDR3 is made up of 14 amino acids. Looked up from germline, CDR1 is SGHVS and CDR2 is FNYEAQ. V shed 5 bases, J shed 5 bases, and the junction held 7 bases outside the gene matches. The DNA of the CDR3 is TGTGCCAGCAGCCCCGGACAGGGAGGAACTGAAGCTTTCTTT. Translating gives CASSPGQGGTEAFF.

The chain couples TRBV9 to TRBJ2-6, with D possibly TRBD1 on 6 matching bases. Per the germline V gene, CDR1 is SGDLS and CDR2 is YYNGEE. V shed 0 bases and J shed 0 bases, with 10 bases lying between them. The CDR3 runs to 17 residues. In nucleotides, the CDR3 is TGTGCCAGCAGCGTAGAGGGGGACACCTCTGGGGCCAACGTCCTGACTTTC. This codes for CASSVEGDTSGANVLTF.

This chain joins TRBV18 and TRBJ2-3, with 10 bases that match TRBD1. The length of the CDR3 is 15 residues. V gave up 4 bases and J gave up 3 bases; unmatched junction bases: 4. Germline V gene data show CDR1 as KGHSH and CDR2 as LQKENI. Written as DNA, the CDR3 is TGTGCCAGCTCACGACAGGACAGGGGGACAGATACGCAGTATTTT. This sequence encodes CASSRQDRGTDTQYF.